Shown below are 10 T cell receptor beta chains from a single sample sequenced in a study of blood T cell repertoires in COVID-19. TCRdb's copy holds only in-frame clones and misses some; the assay was immunoSEQ multiplex PCR. The sample has about 28,000 clones; around 92% are singletons. The specimen was peripheral blood. Receptors originate from a woman aged 70-85 years with COVID-19, enrolled during active disease.

The gene calls are TRBV28 and TRBJ2-3; TRBD1 agrees at 7 bases. The length of the CDR3 is 13 residues. The V segment lost 6 bases and the J segment 4 bases; nucleotides outside the gene matches: 4. Per the germline V gene, CDR1 is MDHEN and CDR2 is SYDVKM. The CDR3 DNA is TGTGCCAGCAGAACTCAGGGGGCAGATACGCAGTATTTT. It is translated as CASRTQGADTQYF. The full variable domain, in which reference TRBV28 and TRBJ2-3 provide the parts outside the CDR3, is DVKVTQSSRYLVKRTGEKVFLECVQDMDHENMFWYRQDPGLGLRLIYFSYDVKMKEKGDIPEGYSVSREKKERFSLILESASTNQTSMYLCASRTQGADTQYFGPGTRLTVL.

The gene calls are TRBV4-2 and TRBJ2-3, with TRBD2 as a possible D gene (6 bases). The germline V and J ends were trimmed by 6 bases and 6 bases, with 22 bases remaining between them. This CDR3 has 16 amino acids. Per germline, CDR1 LGHNA and CDR2 YNFKEQ. CDR3 loop: CASSPQLAVGVDTQYF. The CDR3 region has the DNA TGTGCCAGCAGTCCCCAGTTAGCGGTGGGGGTGGATACGCAGTATTTT.

The CDR3: CASSYRTGSSGDTQYF. As DNA, the CDR3 is TGTGCCAGCAGTTACAGGACAGGGTCAAGTGGGGATACGCAGTATTTT. The chain joins TRBV2 to TRBJ2-3; 8 nucleotides match TRBD1. V was clipped by 5 bases and J by 6 bases; unmatched bases: 13. The CDR3 runs to 16 residues. Germline lookup yields CDR1 SNHLY and CDR2 FYNNEI.

The chain has TRBV11-2 and TRBJ2-1; TRBD2 aligns across 7 bases. Germline V CDR1 and CDR2: SGHAT, FQNNGV. The J segment lost 7 bases and the V segment lost 1 base, leaving 16 bases of the junction unmatched. The CDR3 runs to 18 residues. For the CDR3, the DNA is TGTGCCAGCAGCTTAGGGCGCGGCGGGAGCTATCCAGGGAATGAGCAGTTCTTC. Translation gives CASSLGRGGSYPGNEQFF.

This chain uses TRBV27 with TRBJ1-5; TRBD1 matches 7 bases. With V trimmed by 3 bases and J by 3 bases, 11 bases remained unmatched. The CDR3 contains 17 residues. Germline V gene data show CDR1 as MNHEY and CDR2 as SMNVEV (reference sequence). The CDR3 nucleotides read TGTGCCAGCAGTTTCCTCACAGGGGCCCAGGTCAATCAGCCCCAGCATTTT. Amino acids: CASSFLTGAQVNQPQHF.

The rearrangement joins TRBV19 to TRBJ2-2, with D possibly being TRBD2 (5 bases). The CDR3 loop spans 14 amino acids. In germline, CDR1 is LNHDA, CDR2 SQIVND (reference sequence). Trimming removed 6 bases from V and 2 bases from J, with 10 bases in between. CDR3 sequence: CASRSPGNTGELFF. The DNA for the CDR3 is TGTGCCAGTAGGTCCCCGGGAAACACCGGGGAGCTGTTTTTT.

The gene calls are TRBV2 and TRBJ1-2, with 9 bases matching TRBD1. The CDR3 runs 15 residues. V shed 4 bases, J shed 2 bases, and the junction held 5 bases outside the gene matches. Germline loops: CDR1 SNHLY, CDR2 FYNNEI. CDR3 nucleotide sequence: TGTGCCAGCAGTGTTTCGGGACAGGGAAACTATGGCTACACCTTC. Translating gives CASSVSGQGNYGYTF.

This chain links TRBV11-2 with TRBJ2-3, with 7 bases that match TRBD1. CDR3 length: 14 residues. V lost 3 bases to trimming and J lost 5 bases; unmatched junction nucleotides: 5. Germline V gene data show CDR1 as SGHAT and CDR2 as FQNNGV. The CDR3 DNA sequence: TGTGCCAGCAGCTTGAATAGGGGGCAAGATACGCAGTATTTT. Translated, it gives CASSLNRGQDTQYF.

A single count supports this clone. The chain employs TRBV19 and TRBJ2-2, with 7 bases lining up with TRBD2. Germline V gene data show CDR1 as LNHDA and CDR2 as SQIVND (reference sequence). The CDR3 spans 16 residues. J lost 1 base, V lost 3 bases, and 5 bases had no gene match. Here the CDR3 reads CASSIGVAGNTGELFF. The CDR3 DNA follows: TGTGCCAGTAGTATCGGAGTAGCGGGGAACACCGGGGAGCTGTTTTTT.

J is TRBJ1-1 and V is TRBV11-2, with TRBD1 as a possible D gene (6 bases). The germline CDR1 and CDR2 sequences are SGHAT and FQNNGV. The V end lost 1 base, the J end lost 4 bases, and 13 bases lay between the germline ends. The CDR3 length is 15 residues. This CDR3 reads CASSLAGRGATEAFF. The CDR3 region has the DNA TGTGCCAGCAGCTTAGCTGGCAGGGGAGCCACTGAAGCTTTCTTT.